This TCR beta chain was profiled in a study of CD8+ T cells in alopecia areata. Treatment denoted: oral pan-JAK inhibitor, 5-10 mg twice daily. T lymphocytes (CD4+ and CD8+) were sorted from PBMCs. Reverse transcription of extracted RNA yielded cDNA, which provided the sequencing template. Assay used: immunoSEQ multiplex PCR; TCRdb lists only in-frame clones, some missing. Altogether some 200,000 clones are present, roughly 60% being singletons, with the ten largest covering approximately 5.1%. CDR3 length equals 15 residues. V dropped 4 bases and J dropped 1; count of bases not matched to a gene: 4. Germline CDR1 reads SGHVS; CDR2 reads FNYEAQ.

The TCR sequence derives from a human donor with alopecia areata. The gene calls are TRBV7-6 and TRBJ2-1; 7 bases are shared with TRBD2. This specimen consisted of CD4+ T cells sorted from blood, obtained at week 24, from a patient treated with tofacitinib. Here the CDR3 reads CASSSGLLSYNEQFF. The CDR3 DNA sequence: TGTGCCAGCAGCTCGGGACTACTGTCCTACAATGAGCAGTTCTTC.